This T cell receptor beta chain derives from a study of shared clonotypes between healthy human individuals. CD8 cells classed as naive were CD45RO-negative and positively selected for CCR7, excluding terminally differentiated effector memory CD45RA+ cells. Nashville, Tennessee was home to all donors, who were Caucasian adults. Germline V gene data show CDR1 as ENHRY and CDR2 as SYGVKD. The junction had 4 bases not matched to a gene; V was cut back by 2 bases and J by 1 base. The CDR3 is made up of 16 amino acids. Study-level points and caveats: Some clonotypes were shared by all four sorted-subset donors, while others were not shared. The non-shared ones had lower generation probabilities than the shared ones. Naive subsets, compared against memory subsets, generally had larger estimated richness values.

This clone occurred a few times. The antigen is not known. TCRdb's copy holds only in-frame clones and misses some; the assay was immunoSEQ multiplex PCR. The sample lists about 820,000 clones, 80% to 95% seen once, with nearly 25% in the top ten. J is TRBJ1-4 and V is TRBV10-3, with 7 bases matching TRBD1. Material: naive CD8+ T cells sorted from blood. This clonotype was obtained from a young man in good health. The CDR3 DNA follows: TGTGCCATCAGTGAGACAACAGGGGTAACTAATGAAAAACTGTTTTTT. Protein sequence: CAISETTGVTNEKLFF.